This T cell receptor (beta chain) originates from a study of cytomegalovirus exposure and HLA in healthy donors. Findings and caveats of the study: A later analysis associated some 16,000 TCR beta sequences with HLA alleles at a 0.05 false discovery rate. The authors reported that TCR beta sequences could predict HLA-A and HLA-B alleles. These predictions were accurate for most subjects in the first cohort.

J was trimmed by 6 bases and V by 4 bases; bases with no gene match: 3. Germline V gene sequence: CDR1 SGHDT, CDR2 YYEEEE. This CDR3 comprises 15 residues. PCR was performed using 60 Vbeta and 13 Jbeta primers. The protocol was immunoSEQ multiplex PCR, while the TCRdb copy is restricted to in-frame clones and leaves out a portion. This table has 150,000 to 200,000 clones, approximately 86% appearing once. Concerning this clone: The target antigen is unknown.

The specimen sequenced was PBMCs. This sequence originates from a woman aged 18-35 years in good health and CMV-seronegative. The chain joins TRBV5-6 to TRBJ2-2, with TRBD2 identical over 13 bases. CDR3 amino acids: CASSLLAGGPGELFF. CDR3 coding DNA: TGTGCCAGCAGCCTACTAGCGGGGGGGCCCGGGGAGCTGTTTTTT.